These T cell receptor beta chains were read from a single sample in a study of glioma-infiltrating T cells after dendritic cell vaccination. Produced via immunoSEQ multiplex PCR; TCRdb's table is partial and in-frame only. This table has tens of thousands of clones, approximately 87% appearing once. The input for sequencing was blood, taken before dendritic cell vaccination. The receptors shown here come from a human donor with glioblastoma. CDR3s include the opening cysteine and the closing phenylalanine or tryptophan. Fields, in order: CDR3 length, V gene, J gene, CDR3 protein.

CDR3 length: 14; V gene: TRBV10-2; J gene: TRBJ2-7; CDR3 protein: CASSGVRGDYEQYF
CDR3 length: 14; V gene: TRBV15; J gene: TRBJ1-6; CDR3 protein: CATSRGENNSPLHF
CDR3 length: 14; V gene: TRBV11-2; J gene: TRBJ1-2; CDR3 protein: CASSLGPGYYGYTF
CDR3 length: 14; V gene: TRBV5-1; J gene: TRBJ2-5; CDR3 protein: CASSTLAGEETQYF
CDR3 length: 13; V gene: TRBV15; J gene: TRBJ2-7; CDR3 protein: CATSRGEGREQYF
CDR3 length: 14; V gene: TRBV9; J gene: TRBJ1-2; CDR3 protein: CASSSQDRLGGYTF
CDR3 length: 13; V gene: TRBV2; J gene: TRBJ1-1; CDR3 protein: CASRGEVGTEAFF
CDR3 length: 13; V gene: TRBV6-5; J gene: TRBJ2-7; CDR3 protein: CASRPDRGHEQYF
CDR3 length: 15; V gene: TRBV7-9; J gene: TRBJ1-3; CDR3 protein: CASSHSENYGNTIYF
CDR3 length: 14; V gene: TRBV30; J gene: TRBJ2-1; CDR3 protein: CAWRGLAGVNEQFF
CDR3 length: 15; V gene: TRBV9; J gene: TRBJ2-7; CDR3 protein: CASSSAGTSAYEQYF
CDR3 length: 15; V gene: TRBV5-6; J gene: TRBJ1-2; CDR3 protein: CASSLGRNVNYGYTF
CDR3 length: 13; V gene: TRBV29-1; J gene: TRBJ1-3; CDR3 protein: CSVDDNSGNTIYF
CDR3 length: 14; V gene: TRBV10-3; J gene: TRBJ1-2; CDR3 protein: CAISPTGTNYGYTF
CDR3 length: 15; V gene: TRBV10-1; J gene: TRBJ1-1; CDR3 protein: CARGTRDKGYTEAFF
CDR3 length: 14; V gene: TRBV6-1; J gene: TRBJ1-1; CDR3 protein: CASSVEGGRTEAFF
CDR3 length: 15; V gene: TRBV7-2; J gene: TRBJ1-2; CDR3 protein: CASSLALDLGEGYTF
CDR3 length: 12; V gene: TRBV5-4; J gene: TRBJ1-2; CDR3 protein: CASSLDSYGYTF
CDR3 length: 15; V gene: TRBV4-3; J gene: TRBJ2-5; CDR3 protein: CASSQEGGGRETQYF
CDR3 length: 15; V gene: TRBV5-1; J gene: TRBJ1-3; CDR3 protein: CASSLGSGGSDTIYF
CDR3 length: 13; V gene: TRBV2; J gene: TRBJ2-2; CDR3 protein: CASNTGGPGELFF
CDR3 length: 14; V gene: TRBV27; J gene: TRBJ2-7; CDR3 protein: CASSFGQAPYEQYF
CDR3 length: 17; V gene: TRBV29-1; J gene: TRBJ2-3; CDR3 protein: CSVEIRSGRVGTDTQYF
CDR3 length: 15; V gene: TRBV7-9; J gene: TRBJ2-7; CDR3 protein: CASSSRTASVHEQYF
CDR3 length: 15; V gene: TRBV6-6; J gene: TRBJ2-7; CDR3 protein: CASTPKGEKRNEQYF
CDR3 length: 15; V gene: TRBV5-1; J gene: TRBJ2-3; CDR3 protein: CASSLGQISTDTQYF
CDR3 length: 14; V gene: TRBV30; J gene: TRBJ2-5; CDR3 protein: CAWSGGGAQETQYF
CDR3 length: 15; V gene: TRBV7-2; J gene: TRBJ2-1; CDR3 protein: CASSPRLEMWAEQFF
CDR3 length: 15; V gene: TRBV7-9; J gene: TRBJ2-5; CDR3 protein: CASSSGHSYQETQYF
CDR3 length: 15; V gene: TRBV6-5; J gene: TRBJ1-2; CDR3 protein: CASRRNLGGDYGYTF
CDR3 length: 16; V gene: TRBV21-1; J gene: TRBJ2-3; CDR3 protein: CASSSGLAGSPDTQYF
CDR3 length: 12; V gene: TRBV30; J gene: TRBJ2-1; CDR3 protein: CAWSTPLGEQFF
CDR3 length: 18; V gene: TRBV18; J gene: TRBJ1-1; CDR3 protein: CASSPPTQSRSTDTEAFF
CDR3 length: 15; V gene: TRBV4-1; J gene: TRBJ2-2; CDR3 protein: CASSQEFWNTGELFF
CDR3 length: 14; V gene: TRBV9; J gene: TRBJ2-5; CDR3 protein: CASSVVEAEGTQYF
CDR3 length: 15; V gene: TRBV7-2; J gene: TRBJ2-7; CDR3 protein: CASSPVGQGSYEQYF
CDR3 length: 12; V gene: TRBV30; J gene: TRBJ1-1; CDR3 protein: CAWSDSHTEAFF
CDR3 length: 15; V gene: TRBV7-2; J gene: TRBJ2-1; CDR3 protein: CASSRLGLAAYEQFF
CDR3 length: 17; V gene: TRBV15; J gene: TRBJ1-1; CDR3 protein: CATSRDPPGTRAPEAFF
CDR3 length: 14; V gene: TRBV7-2; J gene: TRBJ2-7; CDR3 protein: CASSHSGGAIEQYF
CDR3 length: 15; V gene: TRBV28; J gene: TRBJ1-5; CDR3 protein: CASNPGQGVWQPQHF
CDR3 length: 13; V gene: TRBV10-1; J gene: TRBJ1-1; CDR3 protein: CASQLDRVSEAFF
CDR3 length: 19; V gene: TRBV7-9; J gene: TRBJ1-2; CDR3 protein: CASSLPFGREGGIVDGYTF
CDR3 length: 12; V gene: TRBV5-1; J gene: TRBJ2-1; CDR3 protein: CASGTQGREQFF
CDR3 length: 16; V gene: TRBV5-4; J gene: TRBJ2-5; CDR3 protein: CASSQGGGRGQETQYF
CDR3 length: 15; V gene: TRBV9; J gene: TRBJ2-7; CDR3 protein: CASSVGDSLGSEQYF
CDR3 length: 15; V gene: TRBV7-9; J gene: TRBJ1-2; CDR3 protein: CASSSLSLGDYGYTF
CDR3 length: 12; V gene: TRBV7-9; J gene: TRBJ2-1; CDR3 protein: CARGTDSNEQFF
CDR3 length: 18; V gene: TRBV7-9; J gene: TRBJ2-7; CDR3 protein: CASSPPLDPGQGGKEQYF
CDR3 length: 16; V gene: TRBV18; J gene: TRBJ2-1; CDR3 protein: CASSSPLNRVGNEQFF
CDR3 length: 13; V gene: TRBV2; J gene: TRBJ2-5; CDR3 protein: CASTRQGKETQYF
CDR3 length: 15; V gene: TRBV28; J gene: TRBJ1-5; CDR3 protein: CASSLYQGSNQPQHF
CDR3 length: 17; V gene: TRBV12-5; J gene: TRBJ2-7; CDR3 protein: CASGFPLGGGGPYEQYF